The clone carrying this TCR beta chain was seen only a few times. Antigen specificity is unknown. All of the isolated RNA was reverse transcribed, so expressed TCRB transcripts were sequenced. Using immunoSEQ multiplex PCR, the repertoire was profiled, and TCRdb retains in-frame clones only, with some absent. The profile shows under 400,000 clones, over 9.5% of them singletons. The entry originates in a study of beta chain features in type 1 diabetes. Germline V lookup: CDR1 LNHDA, CDR2 SQIVND (reference sequence). The CDR3 loop spans 13 amino acids. Trimming removed 5 bases at V and 4 bases at J, with 11 bases between. General study findings and limits: People with Type 1 diabetes carried modestly yet significantly shorter TCRB CDR3s in all four CD4+ subsets.

Source material: naive CD4+ T cells from blood. The chain employs TRBV19 and TRBJ1-2; D unclear. The clonotype comes from a woman between 18 and 29 years old with type 1 diabetes. The CDR3 here is CASSSIAAYGYTF. The CDR3 DNA is TGTGCCAGTAGTTCTATCGCCGCCTATGGCTACACCTTC.